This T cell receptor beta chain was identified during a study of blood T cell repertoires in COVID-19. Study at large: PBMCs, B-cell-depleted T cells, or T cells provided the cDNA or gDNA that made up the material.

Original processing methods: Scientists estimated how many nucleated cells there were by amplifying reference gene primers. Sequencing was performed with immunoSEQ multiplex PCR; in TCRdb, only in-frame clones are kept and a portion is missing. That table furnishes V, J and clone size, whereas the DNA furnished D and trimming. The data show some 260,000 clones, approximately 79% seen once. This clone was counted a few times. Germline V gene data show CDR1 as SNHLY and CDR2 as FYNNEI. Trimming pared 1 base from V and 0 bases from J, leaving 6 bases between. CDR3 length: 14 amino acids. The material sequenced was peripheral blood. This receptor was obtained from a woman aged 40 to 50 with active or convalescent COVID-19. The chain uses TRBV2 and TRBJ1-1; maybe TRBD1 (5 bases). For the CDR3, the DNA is TGTGCCAGCAGTGAAGGGGGGGTGAACACTGAAGCTTTCTTT. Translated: CASSEGGVNTEAFF. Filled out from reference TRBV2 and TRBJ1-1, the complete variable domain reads EPEVTQTPSHQVTQMGQEVILRCVPISNHLYFYWYRQILGQKVEFLVSFYNNEISEKSEIFDDQFSVERPDGSNFTLKIRSTKLEDSAMYFCASSEGGVNTEAFFGQGTRLTVV.